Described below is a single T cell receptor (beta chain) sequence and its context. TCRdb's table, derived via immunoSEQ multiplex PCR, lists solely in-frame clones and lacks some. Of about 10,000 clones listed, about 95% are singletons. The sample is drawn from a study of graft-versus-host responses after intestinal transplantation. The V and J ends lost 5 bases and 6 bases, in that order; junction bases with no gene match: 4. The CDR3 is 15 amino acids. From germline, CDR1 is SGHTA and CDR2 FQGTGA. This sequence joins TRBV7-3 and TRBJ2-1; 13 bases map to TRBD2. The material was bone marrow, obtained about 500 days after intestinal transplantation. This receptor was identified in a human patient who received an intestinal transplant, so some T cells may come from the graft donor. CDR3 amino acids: CASSLWTSGGNEQFF. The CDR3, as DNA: TGTGCCAGCAGCCTCTGGACTAGCGGGGGCAATGAGCAGTTCTTC.